Below, one T cell receptor (beta chain) is given with its context. The data are from a study of blood T cell repertoires in COVID-19. At the level of the study: COVID-19 samples collected from the United States, Italy and Spain covered acute and convalescent phases. From T cells, B-cell-depleted T cells, or PBMCs came the material, which was cDNA or gDNA.

Methods used by the authors: Nucleated cell counts were estimated from reference gene primer amplification. Using immunoSEQ multiplex PCR, the repertoire was profiled, and TCRdb retains in-frame clones only, with some absent. Clonal size and the V and J genes are those of that table, whereas D and trimming came from the DNA. The sample holds fewer than 350,000 clones, over 75% seen once. The V gene lost 6 bases and the J gene lost 8 bases, with 16 bases spanning the gap. The CDR3 runs 13 residues. Per the germline V gene, CDR1 is SNHLY and CDR2 is FYNNEI. The clonotype originates from a man younger than 35 with active or convalescent COVID-19. The rearrangement joins TRBV2 to TRBJ1-2, with TRBD1 as a possible D gene (6 bases). Sequencing was done on a sample of peripheral blood. The CDR3 is CASSRNRVGGYTF. Written as DNA, the CDR3 is TGTGCCAGCAGCCGGAACAGGGTGGGAGGCTACACCTTC.